This T cell receptor (beta chain) was identified during a study of OX40 agonist ivuxolimab in advanced cancers. Study at large: Ivuxolimab, an antibody acting as an agonist of OX40 (CD134), was used to treat patients.

Blood sampling took place at baseline, cycle 4 day 1, and cycle 7 day 1. The CDR3 sequence is 15 residues long. The germline CDR1 and CDR2 sequences are SGHNT and YENEEA. A word on this clone: At one end the junction does not follow the germline gene, possibly because of a read error.

Sequenced by immunoSEQ multiplex PCR; TCRdb stores in-frame clones only, minus some. The data show under 80,000 clones, about 90% seen once. Sequences were derived from CD4+ or CD8+ T cells sorted from blood, sampled in a trial of the OX40 agonist ivuxolimab. The chain recombines TRBV11-3 with TRBJ2-2; D may be TRBD1 (6 bases). This clonotype originated in an adult with an advanced solid tumor such as melanoma, head and neck, liver or kidney cancer. Here the CDR3 reads CASRLGGPGTGELFF. In nucleotides, the CDR3 is TGTGCCAGCAGGTTAGGGGGACCAGGCACCGGGGAGCTGTTTTTT.